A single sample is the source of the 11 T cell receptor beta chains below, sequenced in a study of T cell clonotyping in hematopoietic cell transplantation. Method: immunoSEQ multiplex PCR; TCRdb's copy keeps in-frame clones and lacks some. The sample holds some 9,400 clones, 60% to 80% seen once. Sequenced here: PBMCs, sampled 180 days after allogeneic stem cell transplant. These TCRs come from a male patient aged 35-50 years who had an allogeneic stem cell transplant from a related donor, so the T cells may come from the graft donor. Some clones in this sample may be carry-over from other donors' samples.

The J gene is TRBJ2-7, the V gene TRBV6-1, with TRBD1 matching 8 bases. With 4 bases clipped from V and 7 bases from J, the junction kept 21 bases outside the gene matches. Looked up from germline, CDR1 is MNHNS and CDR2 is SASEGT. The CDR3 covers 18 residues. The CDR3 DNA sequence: TGTGCCAGCAGTGCCCGGCACGTAGGTGGACAGGGCTCTGTTGAGCAGTACTTC. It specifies CASSARHVGGQGSVEQYF.

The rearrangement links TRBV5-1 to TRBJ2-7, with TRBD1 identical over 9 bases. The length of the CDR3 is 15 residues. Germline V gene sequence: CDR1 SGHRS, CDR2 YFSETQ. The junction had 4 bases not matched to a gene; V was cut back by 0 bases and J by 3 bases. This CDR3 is CASSLGTGDDYEQYF. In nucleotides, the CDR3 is TGCGCCAGCAGCTTGGGGACAGGGGACGACTACGAGCAGTACTTC.

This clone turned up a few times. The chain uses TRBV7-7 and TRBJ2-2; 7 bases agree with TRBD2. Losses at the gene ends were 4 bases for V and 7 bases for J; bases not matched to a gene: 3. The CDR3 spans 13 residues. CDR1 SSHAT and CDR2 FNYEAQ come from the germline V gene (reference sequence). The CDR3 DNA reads TGTGCCAGCAGCTCCGCGGGGGTCGGGGAGCTGTTTTTT. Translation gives CASSSAGVGELFF.

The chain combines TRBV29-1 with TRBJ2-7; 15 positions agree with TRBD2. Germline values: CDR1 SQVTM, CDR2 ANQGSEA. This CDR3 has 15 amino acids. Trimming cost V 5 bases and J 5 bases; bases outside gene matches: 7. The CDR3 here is CSVSGTSGGTDEQYF. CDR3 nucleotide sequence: TGCAGCGTTTCCGGGACTAGCGGGGGGACGGACGAGCAGTACTTC.

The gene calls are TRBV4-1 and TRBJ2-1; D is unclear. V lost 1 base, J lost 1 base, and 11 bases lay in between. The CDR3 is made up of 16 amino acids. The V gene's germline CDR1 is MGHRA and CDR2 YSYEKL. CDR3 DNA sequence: TGCGCCAGCAGCCAAGTCAACCTAGTATCCTACAATGAGCAGTTCTTC. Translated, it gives CASSQVNLVSYNEQFF.

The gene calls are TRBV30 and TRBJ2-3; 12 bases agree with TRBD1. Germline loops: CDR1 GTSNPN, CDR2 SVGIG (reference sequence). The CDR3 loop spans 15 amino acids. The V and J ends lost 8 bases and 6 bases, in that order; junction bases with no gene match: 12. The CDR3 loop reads CALNRRDRGLDTQYF. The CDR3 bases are TGTGCCCTGAATAGGCGGGACAGGGGGCTGGATACGCAGTATTTT.

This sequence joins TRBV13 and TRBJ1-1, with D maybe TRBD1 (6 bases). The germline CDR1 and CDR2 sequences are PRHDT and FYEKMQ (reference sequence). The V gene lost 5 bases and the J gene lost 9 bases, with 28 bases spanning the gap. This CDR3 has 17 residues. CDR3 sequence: CASSHTLSGTKGDKAFF. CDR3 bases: TGTGCCAGCAGCCACACCTTATCCGGGACGAAGGGGGATAAAGCTTTCTTT.

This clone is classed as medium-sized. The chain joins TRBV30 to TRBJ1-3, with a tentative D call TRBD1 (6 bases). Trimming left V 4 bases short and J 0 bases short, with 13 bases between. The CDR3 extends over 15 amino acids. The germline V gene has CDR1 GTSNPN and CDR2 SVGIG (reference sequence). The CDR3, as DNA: TGTGCCTGGACCCGGACAGATGGCTCTGGAAACACCATATATTTT. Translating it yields CAWTRTDGSGNTIYF. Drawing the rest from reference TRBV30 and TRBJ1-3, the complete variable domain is SQTIHQWPATLVQPVGSPLSLECTVEGTSNPNLYWYRQAAGRGLQLLFYSVGIGQISSEVPQNLSASRPQDRQFILSSKKLLLSDSGFYLCAWTRTDGSGNTIYFGEGSWLTVV.

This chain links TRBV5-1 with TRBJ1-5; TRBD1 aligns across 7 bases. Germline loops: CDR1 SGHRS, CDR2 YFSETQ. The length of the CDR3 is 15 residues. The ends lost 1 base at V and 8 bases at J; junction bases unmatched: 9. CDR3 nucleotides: TGCGCCAGCAGCTTGCTCGGGACAGACGGGGAGCCCCAGCATTTT. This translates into CASSLLGTDGEPQHF.

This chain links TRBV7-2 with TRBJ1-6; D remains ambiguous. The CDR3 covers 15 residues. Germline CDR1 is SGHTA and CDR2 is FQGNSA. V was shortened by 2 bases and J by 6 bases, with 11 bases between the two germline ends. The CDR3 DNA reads TGTGCCAGCAGCTTAAGGTCAGGAGTTAATTCACCCCTCCACTTT. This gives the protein CASSLRSGVNSPLHF.

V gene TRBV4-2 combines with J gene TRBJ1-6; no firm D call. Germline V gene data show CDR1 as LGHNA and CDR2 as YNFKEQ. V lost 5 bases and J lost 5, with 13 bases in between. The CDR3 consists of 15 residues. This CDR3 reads CASSTPKEHNSPLHF. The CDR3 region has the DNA TGTGCCAGCAGCACCCCCAAGGAGCATAATTCACCCCTCCACTTT.